One and the same sample provided the 19 T cell receptor beta chains below, sequenced in a study of shared clonotypes between healthy human individuals. The protocol was immunoSEQ multiplex PCR, while the TCRdb copy is restricted to in-frame clones and leaves out a portion. The sample lists about a million clones; over 60% were seen once. The specimen was memory CD4+ T cells sorted from blood. Subset here: CD45RA-negative fraction. These receptors came from a young man in good health.

The chain carries TRBV2 and TRBJ2-1, with D perhaps assigned TRBD1 or TRBD2 (5 bases each). CDR3 length: 16 amino acids. V was cut by 7 bases and J by 11 bases, with 27 bases left in between. Germline-derived CDR1 and CDR2 are SNHLY and FYNNEI. This CDR3 is CASTRDSAGSGPKQFF. CDR3 in DNA: TGTGCCAGCACTCGGGATTCGGCAGGGTCAGGGCCGAAGCAGTTCTTC. The full variable domain, in which reference TRBV2 and TRBJ2-1 provide the parts outside the CDR3, is EPEVTQTPSHQVTQMGQEVILRCVPISNHLYFYWYRQILGQKVEFLVSFYNNEISEKSEIFDDQFSVERPDGSNFTLKIRSTKLEDSAMYFCASTRDSAGSGPKQFFGPGTRLTVL.

The CDR3 DNA sequence: TGTGCCTGGAGTCGCGGATACAGGGAAGCCGAGCAGTACTTC. Protein product: CAWSRGYREAEQYF. The chain couples TRBV30 to TRBJ2-7, with a possible D match to TRBD1 (6 bases). Trimming cost V 2 bases and J 6 bases, with 17 bases left between them. The CDR3 extends over 14 amino acids. In germline, CDR1 is GTSNPN, CDR2 SVGIG (reference sequence).

This clone was observed once. The chain couples TRBV5-1 to TRBJ2-2; TRBD2 matches 13 bases. The CDR3 loop spans 16 amino acids. Trimming cost V 3 bases and J 6 bases; bases outside gene matches: 5. Germline assignment: CDR1 SGHRS and CDR2 YFSETQ. CDR3 sequence (DNA): TGCGCCAGCAGCTCCCGGACTAGCGGGGGCTCCGGGGAGCTGTTTTTT. Translation gives CASSSRTSGGSGELFF.

This chain joins TRBV9 and TRBJ2-7; 11 bases fit TRBD2. The V gene's germline CDR1 is SGDLS and CDR2 YYNGEE. CDR3 size: 14 residues. V was pared by 3 bases and J by 3 bases, with 2 bases of the junction left unmatched. The CDR3 protein is CASSATSGIYEQYF. In nucleotides, the CDR3 is TGTGCCAGCAGCGCGACTAGCGGGATCTACGAGCAGTACTTC.

For the CDR3, the DNA is TGTGCCAGCAGCTCTCTGGGGGACATTCAGTACTTC. Protein product: CASSSLGDIQYF. The rearrangement joins TRBV7-2 to TRBJ2-4; possibly TRBD1 or TRBD2 for D (5 bases each). This CDR3 has 12 residues. The germline V gene has CDR1 SGHTA and CDR2 FQGNSA. V was cut by 4 bases and J by 8 bases, with 9 bases left in between. Using reference TRBV7-2 and TRBJ2-4 for the parts outside the CDR3, the full variable domain is GAGVSQSPSNKVTEKGKDVELRCDPISGHTALYWYRQSLGQGLEFLIYFQGNSAPDKSGLPSDRFSAERTGGSVSTLTIQRTQQEDSAVYLCASSSLGDIQYFGAGTRLSVL.

J is TRBJ2-3 and V is TRBV11-2, with D possibly TRBD1 on 6 matching bases. CDR3 length equals 14 residues. In germline, CDR1 is SGHAT, CDR2 FQNNGV. V was clipped by 6 bases and J by 10 bases, with 20 bases between them. CDR3 protein: CASRGITGIGAQYF. CDR3 nucleotide sequence: TGTGCCAGCAGGGGGATAACAGGGATCGGGGCGCAGTATTTT.

This clone appeared a single time. V usage is TRBV7-9 and J usage is TRBJ1-4; the D is unclear. V was clipped by 2 bases and J by 5 bases, with 9 bases between them. The germline CDR1 and CDR2 sequences are SEHNR and FQNEAQ (reference sequence). The CDR3 is made up of 14 amino acids. The CDR3 nucleotides are TGTGCCAGCAGCTTAACCGAGTTAAATGAAAAACTGTTTTTT. Amino acids: CASSLTELNEKLFF. Variable domain in full (rest from reference TRBV7-9 and TRBJ1-4): DTGVSQNPRHKITKRGQNVTFRCDPISEHNRLYWYRQTLGQGPEFLTYFQNEAQLEKSRLLSDRFSAERPKGSFSTLEIQRTEQGDSAMYLCASSLTELNEKLFFGSGTQLSVL.

The V call is TRBV28, the J call TRBJ2-7, with TRBD1 matching 7 bases. The junction had 7 bases not matched to a gene; V was cut back by 3 bases and J by 11 bases. This CDR3 comprises 12 residues. CDR1 and CDR2 from the germline V gene are MDHEN and SYDVKM. CDR3 in DNA: TGTGCCAGCAGTTTTAGGGACAGAGGGAAGTACTTC. This translates into CASSFRDRGKYF.

V and J are TRBV9 and TRBJ2-7, with 10 bases fitting TRBD1. The J segment lost 7 bases and the V segment lost 4 bases, leaving 8 bases of the junction unmatched. CDR1 and CDR2 (germline): SGDLS, YYNGEE. The CDR3 sequence is 14 residues long. The CDR3 region is CASSPHGTGVEQYF. Written as DNA, the CDR3 is TGTGCCAGCAGCCCCCACGGGACAGGGGTTGAGCAGTACTTC.

CDR3 loop: CASSPEQGRGQPQHF. The CDR3 bases are TGCGCCAGCAGCCCAGAACAGGGAAGGGGTCAGCCCCAGCATTTT. V usage is TRBV4-3 and J usage is TRBJ1-5; tentative D call: TRBD1 (6 bases). The CDR3 is 15 residues long. V was pared by 4 bases and J by 6 bases, with 16 bases between. Looked up from germline, CDR1 is LGHNA and CDR2 is YSLEER.

The chain recombines TRBV7-9 with TRBJ1-1; maybe TRBD1 (5 bases). This CDR3 is built from 15 residues. V lost 2 bases and J 0 bases, leaving 10 bases between the germline ends. The germline CDR1 and CDR2 sequences are SEHNR and FQNEAQ (reference sequence). CDR3 nucleotide sequence: TGTGCCAGCAGCTTAAGTGCAGGGTTGAACACTGAAGCTTTCTTT. Encoded protein: CASSLSAGLNTEAFF.

J is TRBJ2-2 and V is TRBV27; 7 positions match TRBD1. Germline V gives CDR1 MNHEY, CDR2 SMNVEV (reference sequence). V lost 2 bases, J lost 5 bases, and 2 bases stayed unmatched. The CDR3 loop spans 14 amino acids. The CDR3 bases are TGTGCCAGCAGTTTAGTCAGGGGGACCGGGGAGCTGTTTTTT. Translating it yields CASSLVRGTGELFF.

The rearrangement joins TRBV9 to TRBJ1-2; D possibly corresponds to TRBD1 (6 bases). This CDR3 is 15 amino acids long. Germline CDR1 reads SGDLS; CDR2 reads YYNGEE. Between the trimmed V and J ends, which lost 4 bases and 0 bases, there was a span of 13 bases. CDR3 sequence reads: CASSFRQATNYGYTF. In DNA form, the CDR3 reads TGTGCCAGCAGCTTCCGACAGGCCACTAACTATGGCTACACCTTC.

This chain joins TRBV30 and TRBJ1-5; D possibly corresponds to TRBD1 (5 bases). Trimming shortened V by 2 bases and J by 4 bases, and 12 bases separated the two germline ends. The germline V gene encodes CDR1 GTSNPN and CDR2 SVGIG (reference sequence). The CDR3 has 14 amino acids. The CDR3 DNA is TGTGCCTGGAGTTCTCAGGGTTTGAATCAGCCCCAGCATTTT. The encoded protein is CAWSSQGLNQPQHF.

The V gene is TRBV7-2, the J gene TRBJ2-3; D gene uncertain. This CDR3 spans 14 amino acids. Trimming shortened V by 1 base and J by 4 bases, and 9 bases separated the two germline ends. CDR1 is SGHTA, CDR2 FQGNSA, per germline. The CDR3 nucleotides are TGTGCCAGCAGCTTAGTTTCCAGCCCAGATACGCAGTATTTT. Protein product: CASSLVSSPDTQYF.

The chain combines TRBV11-2 with TRBJ2-1, with TRBD2 matching over 10 bases. The ends lost 3 bases at V and 7 bases at J; junction bases unmatched: 12. The CDR3 runs 17 residues. CDR1 and CDR2 from the germline V gene are SGHAT and FQNNGV. The CDR3, as DNA: TGTGCCAGCAGCTTCGGAAGCGGGAGGGCCGGTGGAAATGAGCAGTTCTTC. Protein product: CASSFGSGRAGGNEQFF.

V gene TRBV11-2 combines with J gene TRBJ1-6; a weak D match, TRBD1 (6 bases). The CDR3 length is 15 residues. Trimming took 5 bases from V and 7 from J, leaving 15 bases between them. Germline values: CDR1 SGHAT, CDR2 FQNNGV. The CDR3 loop reads CASSRQQGWNSPLHF. The DNA for the CDR3 is TGTGCCAGCAGCCGACAACAGGGTTGGAATTCACCCCTCCACTTT.

The chain uses TRBV23-1 and TRBJ1-3; weak D call: TRBD1 (5 bases). TRBV23-1 is labeled an ORF, and its function is uncertain. V was shortened by 7 bases and J by 1 base, with 11 bases between the two germline ends. This CDR3 has 14 amino acids. CDR3 DNA sequence: TGCGCCAGCATTCCAGGGTTTTCTGGAAACACCATATATTTT. Its translation is CASIPGFSGNTIYF.

This clone appeared many times. The rearrangement joins TRBV4-2 to TRBJ2-3; 8 bases fit TRBD2. V trimming: 2 bases; J trimming: 2 bases; junction bases outside the gene matches: 6. From germline, CDR1 is LGHNA and CDR2 YNFKEQ. CDR3 size: 16 residues. CDR3 nucleotide sequence: TGTGCCAGCAGCCAAAGCGGGGGTGGAATCACAGATACGCAGTATTTT. Translated, it gives CASSQSGGGITDTQYF.